These T cell receptor beta chains were read from a single sample in a study of blood T cells in healthy people across ages. TCRdb analysed the 5' RACE reads with MiXCR anew, one entry per CDR3 protein. The sample lists roughly 1.5 million distinct CDR3 sequences, 42% occurring once. Sample: blood. Receptors originate from a young woman in good health. CDR3s include the opening cysteine and the closing phenylalanine or tryptophan. D genes are given only for firm matches. Size tells how often a clone was seen (once, few, many) or the class of an expanded clone, and some rows leave it out.

j_call: TRBJ1-2; clone_size: .; v_call: TRBV20-1; d_call: TRBD1; cdr3_nt: TGCAGTGCTAACGAAGCAGGGGGCTATGGCTACACCTTC; cdr3_aa: CSANEAGGYGYTF
j_call: TRBJ2-1; clone_size: few; v_call: TRBV12-3/TRBV12-4; d_call: TRBD2; cdr3_nt: TGTGCCAGCAGTAGACCCGGGGGGGGTTCCTACAATGAGCAGTTCTTC; cdr3_aa: CASSRPGGGSYNEQFF
j_call: TRBJ1-2; clone_size: .; v_call: TRBV10-3; d_call: .; cdr3_nt: TGTGCCATCCCTAAGACCGGGACAATCTATGGCTACACCTTC; cdr3_aa: CAIPKTGTIYGYTF
j_call: TRBJ2-1; clone_size: .; v_call: TRBV10-3; d_call: TRBD2; cdr3_nt: TGTGCCATCAGCGCGACTAGCAGTAGCTCCTACAATGAGCAGTTCTTC; cdr3_aa: CAISATSSSSYNEQFF
j_call: TRBJ2-1; clone_size: .; v_call: TRBV20-1; d_call: TRBD2; cdr3_nt: TGCAGTGCTACGACTAGCGGGAGCCACAATGAGCAGTTCTTC; cdr3_aa: CSATTSGSHNEQFF
j_call: TRBJ2-5; clone_size: few; v_call: TRBV20-1; d_call: TRBD2; cdr3_nt: TGCAGTGCCGCCATAGCGGGGGGGCCTTCCACCAAAGCAGAGACCCAGTACTTC; cdr3_aa: CSAAIAGGPSTKAETQYF
j_call: TRBJ2-1; clone_size: .; v_call: TRBV7-9; d_call: .; cdr3_nt: TGTGCCAGCAGCTTAAGGGGTTTTTCGGGGCTCAGTGAGCAGTTCTTC; cdr3_aa: CASSLRGFSGLSEQFF
j_call: TRBJ2-1; clone_size: few; v_call: TRBV6-1; d_call: TRBD2; cdr3_nt: TGTGCCAGCGTATTGGGCGGGAGGGCCGCCTCCTACAATGAGCAGTTCTTC; cdr3_aa: CASVLGGRAASYNEQFF
j_call: TRBJ1-2; clone_size: once; v_call: TRBV3-1; d_call: TRBD1; cdr3_nt: TGTGCCAGCAGCCATCAGACAGGGTCGAGCTATGGCTACACCTTC; cdr3_aa: CASSHQTGSSYGYTF
j_call: TRBJ2-7; clone_size: .; v_call: TRBV7-2; d_call: TRBD2; cdr3_nt: TGTGCCAGCAGCTTAGTTTCTAGCGGGCGTTCCTACGAGCAGTACTTC; cdr3_aa: CASSLVSSGRSYEQYF
j_call: TRBJ2-2; clone_size: .; v_call: TRBV27; d_call: TRBD1; cdr3_nt: TGTGCCAGCAACAGGGGGCGCAACACCGGGAAGCTGTTTTTT; cdr3_aa: CASNRGRNTGKLFF
j_call: TRBJ2-5; clone_size: few; v_call: TRBV29-1; d_call: .; cdr3_nt: TGCAGCGTTGGCGGCCAGTACTTC; cdr3_aa: CSVGGQYF
j_call: TRBJ2-7; clone_size: few; v_call: TRBV7-2; d_call: TRBD1; cdr3_nt: TGTGCCAGCAGCCCAGAGGGACAGGGATCCTACGAGCAGTACTTC; cdr3_aa: CASSPEGQGSYEQYF
j_call: TRBJ1-2; clone_size: .; v_call: TRBV25-1; d_call: .; cdr3_nt: TGTGCCAGCAGTGAATATATGCAGGGCGAAGGCTACACCTTC; cdr3_aa: CASSEYMQGEGYTF
j_call: TRBJ2-3; clone_size: few; v_call: TRBV6-2/TRBV6-3; d_call: .; cdr3_nt: TGTGCCAGCAAAACATTCACAGATACGCAGTATTTT; cdr3_aa: CASKTFTDTQYF
j_call: TRBJ2-3; clone_size: few; v_call: TRBV5-1; d_call: .; cdr3_nt: TGCGCCAGCAGCAGCGACCCCAACCAGGGGTGGCACACAGATACGCAGTATTTT; cdr3_aa: CASSSDPNQGWHTDTQYF
j_call: TRBJ2-7; clone_size: few; v_call: TRBV20-1; d_call: .; cdr3_nt: TGCAGTGCTAGAATGGCTAGGCGGTACGAGCAGTACTTC; cdr3_aa: CSARMARRYEQYF
j_call: TRBJ2-5; clone_size: .; v_call: TRBV7-9; d_call: .; cdr3_nt: TGTGCCAGCAGCTTAGAAATGTGGTCCCCAGGCCGGAGAAAGACCCAGTACTTC; cdr3_aa: CASSLEMWSPGRRKTQYF
j_call: TRBJ2-1; clone_size: few; v_call: TRBV7-7; d_call: TRBD2; cdr3_nt: TGTGCTAGCAGCCGTGGACTAGCGAATGAGCAGTTCTTC; cdr3_aa: CASSRGLANEQFF
j_call: TRBJ2-3; clone_size: few; v_call: TRBV7-9; d_call: TRBD2; cdr3_nt: TGTGCCAGCAGCCTTAGCGGGGAGGGCACAGATACGCAGTATTTT; cdr3_aa: CASSLSGEGTDTQYF
j_call: TRBJ2-1; clone_size: few; v_call: TRBV20-1; d_call: TRBD1; cdr3_nt: TGCAGTGCTGGCTACGGGACAGGTACTGACAATGAGCAGTTCTTC; cdr3_aa: CSAGYGTGTDNEQFF
j_call: TRBJ1-5; clone_size: .; v_call: TRBV7-2; d_call: .; cdr3_nt: TGTGCCGGCAGCAAACAGAGCGATCAGCCCCAGCATTTT; cdr3_aa: CAGSKQSDQPQHF
j_call: TRBJ2-3; clone_size: .; v_call: TRBV6-5; d_call: .; cdr3_nt: TGTGCCAGCAGCTCCGGGACTCCGACAGATACGCAGTATTTT; cdr3_aa: CASSSGTPTDTQYF
j_call: TRBJ1-1; clone_size: few; v_call: TRBV11-2; d_call: .; cdr3_nt: TGTGCCAGCAGCCAGGGCTGGGTGGGGGGCACTGAAGCTTTCTTT; cdr3_aa: CASSQGWVGGTEAFF
j_call: TRBJ2-2; clone_size: .; v_call: TRBV29-1; d_call: TRBD1; cdr3_nt: TGCAGCGTTGAAGGGGAGACAGGGCCGAGACCCGGGGAGCTGTTTTTT; cdr3_aa: CSVEGETGPRPGELFF
j_call: TRBJ1-5; clone_size: few; v_call: TRBV7-9; d_call: .; cdr3_nt: TGTGCCAGCAGCCAGGACAGCTTTAATCAGCCCCAGCATTTT; cdr3_aa: CASSQDSFNQPQHF
j_call: TRBJ2-2; clone_size: once; v_call: TRBV7-2; d_call: .; cdr3_nt: TGTGCCAGCAGCCCGACGGGGGCCGGGGGGAACACCGGGGAGCTGTTTTTT; cdr3_aa: CASSPTGAGGNTGELFF
j_call: TRBJ2-1; clone_size: many; v_call: TRBV27; d_call: .; cdr3_nt: TGTGCCAGCAGTTGGACCATTGGCAATGAGCAGTTCTTC; cdr3_aa: CASSWTIGNEQFF
j_call: TRBJ2-5; clone_size: few; v_call: TRBV29-1; d_call: TRBD2; cdr3_nt: TGCAGCGCACAGGACGGGAGGGAGACCCAGTACTTC; cdr3_aa: CSAQDGRETQYF